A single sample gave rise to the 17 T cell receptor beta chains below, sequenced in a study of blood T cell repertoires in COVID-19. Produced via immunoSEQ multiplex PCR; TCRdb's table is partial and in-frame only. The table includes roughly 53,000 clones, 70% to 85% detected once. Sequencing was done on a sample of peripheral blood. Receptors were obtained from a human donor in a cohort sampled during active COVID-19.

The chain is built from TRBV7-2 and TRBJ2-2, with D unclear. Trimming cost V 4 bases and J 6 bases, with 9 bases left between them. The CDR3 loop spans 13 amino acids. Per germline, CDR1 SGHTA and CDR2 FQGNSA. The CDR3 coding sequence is TGTGCCAGCAGCTCGTACAGAGCCGGGGAGCTGTTTTTT. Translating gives CASSSYRAGELFF.

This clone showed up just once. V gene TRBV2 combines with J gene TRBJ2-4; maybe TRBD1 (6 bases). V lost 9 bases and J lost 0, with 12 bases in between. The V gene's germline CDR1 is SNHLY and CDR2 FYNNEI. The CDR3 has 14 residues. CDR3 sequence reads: CASHTGLAKNIQYF. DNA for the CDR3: TGTGCCAGTCATACAGGGCTAGCCAAAAACATTCAGTACTTC. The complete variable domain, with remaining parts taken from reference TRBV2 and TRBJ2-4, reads EPEVTQTPSHQVTQMGQEVILRCVPISNHLYFYWYRQILGQKVEFLVSFYNNEISEKSEIFDDQFSVERPDGSNFTLKIRSTKLEDSAMYFCASHTGLAKNIQYFGAGTRLSVL.

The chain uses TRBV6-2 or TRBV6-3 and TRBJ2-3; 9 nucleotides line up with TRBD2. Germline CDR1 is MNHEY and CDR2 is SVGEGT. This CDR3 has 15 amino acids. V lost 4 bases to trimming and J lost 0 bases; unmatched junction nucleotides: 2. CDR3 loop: CASSFLAGSTDTQYF. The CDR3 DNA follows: TGTGCCAGCAGTTTCCTAGCGGGGAGCACAGATACGCAGTATTTT.

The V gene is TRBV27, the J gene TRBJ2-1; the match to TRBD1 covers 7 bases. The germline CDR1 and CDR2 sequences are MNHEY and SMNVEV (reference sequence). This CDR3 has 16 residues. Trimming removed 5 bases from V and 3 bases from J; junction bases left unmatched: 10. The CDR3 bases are TGTGCCAGCAGTCTCACAGGGGTAAGGTACTACAATGAGCAGTTCTTC. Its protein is CASSLTGVRYYNEQFF.

CDR3 nucleotides: TGTGCCATCACCCCTAGCGGGGGGGTCTACGAGCAGTACTTC. Translated, it gives CAITPSGGVYEQYF. This chain joins TRBV10-3 and TRBJ2-7, with TRBD2 matching 12 bases. J lost 3 bases, V lost 7 bases, and 4 bases had no gene match. The germline V gene has CDR1 ENHRY and CDR2 SYGVKD. This CDR3 has 14 residues.

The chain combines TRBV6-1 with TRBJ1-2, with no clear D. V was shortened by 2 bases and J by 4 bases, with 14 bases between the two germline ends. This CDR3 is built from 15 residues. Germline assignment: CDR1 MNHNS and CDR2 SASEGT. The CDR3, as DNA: TGTGCCAGCAGTGAACTTGTCGCCGGGAGCTATGGCTACACCTTC. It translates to CASSELVAGSYGYTF.

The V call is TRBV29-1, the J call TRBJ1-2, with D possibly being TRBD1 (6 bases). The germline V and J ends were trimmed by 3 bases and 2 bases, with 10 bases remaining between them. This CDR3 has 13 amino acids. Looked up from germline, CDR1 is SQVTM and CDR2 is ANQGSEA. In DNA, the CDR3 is TGCAGCGTTGACGGGGGGCTGAACTATGGCTACACCTTC. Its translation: CSVDGGLNYGYTF. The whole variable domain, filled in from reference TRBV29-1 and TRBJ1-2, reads SAVISQKPSRDICQRGTSLTIQCQVDSQVTMMFWYRQQPGQSLTLIATANQGSEATYESGFVIDKFPISRPNLTFSTLTVSNMSPEDSSIYLCSVDGGLNYGYTFGSGTRLTVV.

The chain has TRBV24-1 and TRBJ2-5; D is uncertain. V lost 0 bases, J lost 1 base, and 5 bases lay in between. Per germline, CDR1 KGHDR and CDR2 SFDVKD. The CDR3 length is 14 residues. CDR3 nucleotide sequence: TGTGCCACCAGTGATTTGGGCAGCCAAGAGACCCAGTACTTC. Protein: CATSDLGSQETQYF.

The CDR3 coding sequence is TGTGCCAGCAGCGTAGAGGGCGGCGGGGTGACTCCCCGGAGCACAGATACGCAGTATTTT. Protein product: CASSVEGGGVTPRSTDTQYF. The rearrangement joins TRBV9 to TRBJ2-3; D is possibly TRBD2 (6 bases). The CDR3 is 20 amino acids. Germline CDR1 reads SGDLS; CDR2 reads YYNGEE. V shed 0 bases and J shed 0 bases, with 23 bases lying between them.

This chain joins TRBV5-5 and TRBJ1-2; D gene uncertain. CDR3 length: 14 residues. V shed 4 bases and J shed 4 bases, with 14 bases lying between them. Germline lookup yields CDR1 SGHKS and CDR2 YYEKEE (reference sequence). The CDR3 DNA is TGTGCCAGCAGCGCTACAGCTACAGTCTATGGCTACACCTTC. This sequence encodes CASSATATVYGYTF.

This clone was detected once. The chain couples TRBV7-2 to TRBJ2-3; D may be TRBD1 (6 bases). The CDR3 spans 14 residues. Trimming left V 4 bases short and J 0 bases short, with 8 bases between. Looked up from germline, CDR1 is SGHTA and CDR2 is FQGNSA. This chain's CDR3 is CASSSGQSTDTQYF. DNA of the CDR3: TGTGCCAGCAGCTCCGGACAGAGCACAGATACGCAGTATTTT. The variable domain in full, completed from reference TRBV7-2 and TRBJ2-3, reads GAGVSQSPSNKVTEKGKDVELRCDPISGHTALYWYRQSLGQGLEFLIYFQGNSAPDKSGLPSDRFSAERTGGSVSTLTIQRTQQEDSAVYLCASSSGQSTDTQYFGPGTRLTVL.

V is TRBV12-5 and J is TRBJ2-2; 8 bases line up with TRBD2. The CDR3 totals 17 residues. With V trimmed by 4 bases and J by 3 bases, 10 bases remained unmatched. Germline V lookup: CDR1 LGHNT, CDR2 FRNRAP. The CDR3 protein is CASGSPYGGADTGELFF. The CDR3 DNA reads TGTGCTAGTGGTTCCCCTTACGGGGGGGCCGACACCGGGGAGCTGTTTTTT.

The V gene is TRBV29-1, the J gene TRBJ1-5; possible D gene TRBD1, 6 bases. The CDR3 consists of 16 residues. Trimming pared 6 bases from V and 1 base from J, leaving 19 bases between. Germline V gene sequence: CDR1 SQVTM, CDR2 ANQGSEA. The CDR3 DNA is TGCAGCGTCCGAGCGGGGGGCGAAGGGAGCAATCAGCCCCAGCATTTT. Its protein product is CSVRAGGEGSNQPQHF.

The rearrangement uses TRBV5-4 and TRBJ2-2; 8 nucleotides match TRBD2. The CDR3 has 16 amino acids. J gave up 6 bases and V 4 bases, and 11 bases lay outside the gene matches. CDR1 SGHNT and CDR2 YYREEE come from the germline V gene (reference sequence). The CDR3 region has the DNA TGTGCCAGCAGCCCCGGACTAGCCCTCGTGCCCGGGGAGCTGTTTTTT. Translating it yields CASSPGLALVPGELFF.

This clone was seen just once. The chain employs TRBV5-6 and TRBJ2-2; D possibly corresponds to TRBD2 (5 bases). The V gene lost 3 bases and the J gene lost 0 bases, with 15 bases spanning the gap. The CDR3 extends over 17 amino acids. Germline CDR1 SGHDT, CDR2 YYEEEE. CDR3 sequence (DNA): TGTGCCAGCAGCTGGCCGGGGTATCCGGCGAACACCGGGGAGCTGTTTTTT. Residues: CASSWPGYPANTGELFF.

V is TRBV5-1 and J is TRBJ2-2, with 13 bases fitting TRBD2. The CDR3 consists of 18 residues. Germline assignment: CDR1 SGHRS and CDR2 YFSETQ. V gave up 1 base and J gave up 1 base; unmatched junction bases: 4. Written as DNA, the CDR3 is TGCGCCAGCAGCTTGTTGCGGACTAGCGGGAGGAACACCGGGGAGCTGTTTTTT. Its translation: CASSLLRTSGRNTGELFF.

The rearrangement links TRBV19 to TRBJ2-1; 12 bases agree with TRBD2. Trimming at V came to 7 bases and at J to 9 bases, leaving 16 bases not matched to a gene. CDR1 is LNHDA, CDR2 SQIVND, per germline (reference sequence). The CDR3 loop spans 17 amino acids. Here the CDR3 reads CASTLRWTSGKRGEQFF. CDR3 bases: TGTGCCAGTACCCTACGTTGGACTAGCGGGAAAAGGGGTGAGCAGTTCTTC.